One and the same sample provided the 3 T cell receptor beta chains below, sequenced in a study of T cells in Graves' hyperthyroidism and ophthalmopathy. Amplified TCR beta CDR3 regions derived from RNA transcripts. First-round RT-PCR targeting the TCR CDR3 was performed with the HTBI primer set. TCRdb processed the multiplex PCR reads anew with MiXCR; each CDR3 protein has one entry. The sample shows about 840,000 distinct CDR3 sequences, over 35% of them seen only once. The sample consisted of blood. Receptor source: a young man with Graves' hyperthyroidism.

This clonotype was detected only a few times. The chain has TRBV4-1 and TRBJ1-5, with no clear D. The CDR3 has 13 amino acids. Per germline, CDR1 MGHRA and CDR2 YSYEKL. The V gene lost 0 bases and the J gene lost 6 bases, with 6 bases spanning the gap. CDR3 sequence: CASSQDSLQPQHF. The DNA of the CDR3 is TGCGCCAGCAGCCAAGATTCCCTTCAGCCCCAGCATTTT.

This clonotype was detected ten times or more. The rearrangement uses TRBV29-1 and TRBJ2-5; no firm D call. The CDR3 extends over 12 amino acids. Germline values: CDR1 SQVTM, CDR2 ANQGSEA. The V gene lost 4 bases and the J gene lost 5 bases, with 11 bases spanning the gap. The CDR3 here is CSVGWARETQYF. For the CDR3, the DNA is TGCAGCGTTGGGTGGGCTCGCGAGACCCAGTACTTC.

This clonotype was picked up many times. The chain has TRBV20-1 and TRBJ1-1; D is undetermined. Per the germline V gene, CDR1 is DFQATT and CDR2 is SNEGSKA (reference sequence). CDR3 length: 9 residues. The CDR3 loop is CSLLDRAFF. As DNA, the CDR3 is TGCAGCCTTCTTGACCGAGCTTTCTTT.